The entry below gives a single TCR beta chain sequence along with its context. These data belong to a study of blood T cell repertoires in COVID-19. V was cut by 4 bases and J by 8 bases, with 10 bases left in between. The CDR3 is 13 residues long. CDR1 SGHRS and CDR2 YFSETQ come from the germline V gene. TCRdb keeps only in-frame clones here, not all; method: immunoSEQ multiplex PCR. This table has some 250,000 clones, less than 90% appearing once. The sequenced sample was peripheral blood. The receptor was isolated from a man in his 60s with acute or convalescent COVID-19. The V gene is TRBV5-1, the J gene TRBJ1-6; D is uncertain. The CDR3 is CASSRGADSPLHF. The CDR3 region has the DNA TGCGCCAGCAGCCGAGGCGCGGATTCACCCCTCCACTTT.